The next 18 T cell receptor beta chains were all read from a single sample in a study of T cells in Graves' hyperthyroidism and ophthalmopathy. Using RNA transcripts as the source, TCR beta CDR3 regions were amplified. In the first-round RT-PCR of the TCR CDR3, the HTBI primer set was used. Via MiXCR, TCRdb re-called the multiplex PCR reads, giving one row per CDR3 protein. The sample lists about 400,000 distinct CDR3 sequences, about a sixth seen once, with over 12% in the top ten. The sample comprised blood. All receptors come from a woman under 30 with Graves' hyperthyroidism.

This clonotype was detected many times. J is TRBJ1-6 and V is TRBV7-2; no clear D gene. Per germline, CDR1 SGHTA and CDR2 FQGNSA. The CDR3 sequence is 13 residues long. The V gene lost 2 bases and the J gene lost 14 bases, with 13 bases spanning the gap. The DNA for the CDR3 is TGTGCCAGCAGCTTAAAAGGCGTCTCAACCCTCCACTTT. It translates to CASSLKGVSTLHF.

The gene calls are TRBV7-2 and TRBJ1-1; tentative D call: TRBD1 (6 bases). This CDR3 has 14 residues. V was cut by 3 bases and J by 11 bases, with 19 bases left in between. CDR1 is SGHTA, CDR2 FQGNSA, per germline. CDR3 region: CASSFGGGGRVAFF. Here the CDR3 DNA reads TGTGCCAGCAGCTTTGGGGGGGGCGGACGCGTGGCTTTCTTT.

This chain links TRBV2 with TRBJ2-3; TRBD2 matches 11 bases. CDR3 length: 16 residues. The germline CDR1 and CDR2 sequences are SNHLY and FYNNEI. V gave up 7 bases and J gave up 2 bases; unmatched junction bases: 8. This chain's CDR3 is CASTPTSGAFTDTQYF. Written as DNA, the CDR3 is TGTGCCAGCACTCCGACTAGCGGGGCATTCACAGATACGCAGTATTTT.

The gene calls are TRBV2 and TRBJ2-1; 7 nucleotides line up with TRBD2. Germline V gives CDR1 SNHLY, CDR2 FYNNEI. This CDR3 has 13 amino acids. The junction had 15 bases not matched to a gene; V was cut back by 10 bases and J by 12 bases. The CDR3 region is CATRAGTTDTQFF. CDR3 DNA sequence: TGTGCCACCAGAGCGGGGACCACAGATACGCAGTTCTTC.

This clonotype was seen a few times. This rearrangement joins TRBV6-1 to TRBJ2-2; 8 bases are a match to TRBD1. Germline V lookup: CDR1 MNHNS, CDR2 SASEGT. The CDR3 extends over 14 amino acids. The ends lost 5 bases at V and 5 bases at J; junction bases unmatched: 4. Written as DNA, the CDR3 is TGTGCCAGCAGTCCGGACAGGGCAACCGGGGAGCTGTTTTTT. This translates into CASSPDRATGELFF.

The chain carries TRBV20-1 and TRBJ2-3, with 7 bases that match TRBD2. Trimming at V came to 6 bases and at J to 9 bases, leaving 6 bases not matched to a gene. The CDR3 is 11 residues long. The germline V gene has CDR1 DFQATT and CDR2 SNEGSKA (reference sequence). CDR3 DNA sequence: TGCAGTGCGCGGCTAGCGGCCACGCAGTATTTT. It translates to CSARLAATQYF.

This clonotype turned up a few times. V is TRBV7-9 and J is TRBJ2-1; 10 bases align to TRBD2. This CDR3 contains 15 residues. The ends lost 0 bases at V and 8 bases at J; junction bases unmatched: 4. Germline lookup yields CDR1 SEHNR and CDR2 FQNEAQ (reference sequence). DNA of the CDR3: TGTGCCAGCAGCTTAGCGGTAGGGACTAGCGATGAGCAGTTCTTC. It translates to CASSLAVGTSDEQFF.

V and J are TRBV6-2 or TRBV6-3 and TRBJ2-3; D is perhaps TRBD1 (5 bases). Between the trimmed V and J ends, which lost 6 bases and 7 bases, there was a span of 14 bases. This CDR3 comprises 13 residues. CDR1 and CDR2 from the germline V gene are MNHEY and SVGEGT. Here the CDR3 reads CASRDNSYNTQYF. For the CDR3, the DNA is TGTGCCAGCAGGGACAATTCATACAATACGCAGTATTTT.

This clonotype was seen repeatedly, ten times or more. J is TRBJ2-7 and V is TRBV20-1, with D uncertain. CDR1 and CDR2 from the germline V gene are DFQATT and SNEGSKA (reference sequence). The CDR3 extends over 11 amino acids. Trimming took off 1 base at V and 2 bases at J, with 3 bases between the two ends. The CDR3: CSARGTYEQYF. CDR3 DNA: TGCAGTGCTAGAGGAACCTACGAGCAGTACTTC.

There are a few counts of this clonotype. The rearrangement uses TRBV19 and TRBJ1-4, with a possible D match to TRBD1 (5 bases). The CDR3 runs 14 residues. The germline CDR1 and CDR2 sequences are LNHDA and SQIVND (reference sequence). Deletions cut 6 bases from V and 10 bases from J, with 18 bases between. The CDR3 DNA reads TGTGCCAGTAGCCTCGGGACGGCGGATGGAAAACTGTTTTTT. Translation: CASSLGTADGKLFF.

V is TRBV20-1 and J is TRBJ1-5; 8 positions agree with TRBD1. The V gene's germline CDR1 is DFQATT and CDR2 SNEGSKA (reference sequence). The length of the CDR3 is 15 residues. V shed 4 bases, J shed 7 bases, and the junction held 12 bases outside the gene matches. For the CDR3, the DNA is TGCAGTGCTATACGACAGGGGTGGGTTGGACAGCCCCAGCATTTT. As protein: CSAIRQGWVGQPQHF.

The chain uses TRBV4-1 and TRBJ2-7, with TRBD1 identical over 8 bases. The length of the CDR3 is 15 residues. V shed 5 bases and J 1 base; nucleotides not matched to a gene: 7. Germline V CDR1 and CDR2: MGHRA, YSYEKL. CDR3 protein: CASSWRQGNSYEQYF. The CDR3 nucleotides are TGCGCCAGCAGCTGGCGACAGGGGAATTCCTACGAGCAGTACTTC.

This clonotype was found a few times. The chain recombines TRBV20-1 with TRBJ2-7, with D possibly being TRBD2 (5 bases). Germline V CDR1 and CDR2: DFQATT, SNEGSKA (reference sequence). The CDR3 contains 15 residues. V was clipped by 6 bases and J by 4 bases, with 22 bases between them. CDR3 in amino acids: CSAIPLVVGSYEQYF. The CDR3 region has the DNA TGCAGTGCAATCCCACTAGTAGTGGGGTCATACGAGCAGTACTTC.

This clonotype turned up a few times. The chain is built from TRBV9 and TRBJ1-2; 9 positions match TRBD1. Trimming cost V 4 bases and J 8 bases; bases outside gene matches: 12. Germline CDR1 and CDR2: SGDLS and YYNGEE. The CDR3 extends over 15 amino acids. The CDR3 region has the DNA TGTGCCAGCAGCCTGCGGACAGGGGATTTAGAAGGCTACACCTTC. Amino acid sequence: CASSLRTGDLEGYTF.

The rearrangement joins TRBV2 to TRBJ2-7, with 12 bases fitting TRBD2. Germline lookup yields CDR1 SNHLY and CDR2 FYNNEI. Germline trimming cut 3 bases from V and 2 bases from J; bases unmatched to any gene: 2. The CDR3 is made up of 15 amino acids. CDR3 amino acids: CASSEGLAGTYEQYF. For the CDR3, the DNA is TGTGCCAGCAGTGAGGGACTAGCGGGCACCTACGAGCAGTACTTC. Based on the CDR3 plus reference TRBV2 and TRBJ2-7, the full variable domain is EPEVTQTPSHQVTQMGQEVILRCVPISNHLYFYWYRQILGQKVEFLVSFYNNEISEKSEIFDDQFSVERPDGSNFTLKIRSTKLEDSAMYFCASSEGLAGTYEQYFGPGTRLTVT.

The chain joins TRBV6-1 to TRBJ1-4; 7 nucleotides align to TRBD1. The germline CDR1 and CDR2 sequences are MNHNS and SASEGT. This CDR3 has 15 residues. J was trimmed by 5 bases and V by 5 bases; bases with no gene match: 8. The CDR3 region is CASSSAGTANEKLFF. CDR3 DNA: TGTGCCAGCAGTTCTGCGGGGACAGCGAATGAAAAACTGTTTTTT.

V gene TRBV5-1 combines with J gene TRBJ2-1; D is possibly TRBD1 (6 bases). Germline values: CDR1 SGHRS, CDR2 YFSETQ. The CDR3 totals 14 residues. V was clipped by 4 bases and J by 7 bases, with 15 bases between them. CDR3 loop: CASSLLTGSNEQFF. The CDR3 DNA sequence: TGCGCCAGCAGCCTATTGACAGGAAGTAATGAGCAGTTCTTC.

This clonotype was recorded at least ten times. The chain employs TRBV20-1 and TRBJ1-2; 7 bases map to TRBD1. CDR1 DFQATT and CDR2 SNEGSKA come from the germline V gene (reference sequence). The CDR3 extends over 13 amino acids. Unmatched junction bases numbered 9, after V lost 3 bases and J lost 8 bases. CDR3 nucleotide sequence: TGCAGTGCTAGGGGGACAGTACAAGGAGGCTACACCTTC. It translates to CSARGTVQGGYTF.